These 32 T cell receptor beta chains originate from one sample sequenced in a study of beta chain features in type 1 diabetes. Notes on the study in general: All four CD4+ subsets of Type 1 diabetes patients contained TCRB CDR3s that were moderately but significantly shorter.

The antigens for these receptors are not known. The whole isolated RNA underwent reverse transcription, so sequencing captured expressed TCRB transcripts. The data were produced by immunoSEQ multiplex PCR, yet TCRdb's version contains in-frame clones alone and is incomplete. Among about 25,000 clones, roughly half were seen once, and the ten largest hold more than 0.3%. Source material: stem cell memory CD4+ T cells from blood. All receptors derive from a young man with type 1 diabetes.

This rearrangement joins TRBV4-2 to TRBJ2-7; 7 nucleotides match TRBD2. J lost 2 bases, V lost 0 bases, and 7 bases had no gene match. The CDR3 covers 16 residues. Germline V gene data show CDR1 as LGHNA and CDR2 as YNFKEQ. The DNA of the CDR3 is TGTGCCAGCAGCCAAGAGTATCGAGCGGGAACCTACGAGCAGTACTTC. Translation: CASSQEYRAGTYEQYF.

The chain has TRBV5-1 and TRBJ2-7, with 9 bases lining up with TRBD1. Trimming removed 1 base from V and 3 bases from J; junction bases left unmatched: 5. Germline lookup yields CDR1 SGHRS and CDR2 YFSETQ. The CDR3 runs 15 residues. The CDR3 protein is CASSLIPGQGYEQYF. In DNA form, the CDR3 reads TGCGCCAGCAGCTTGATACCGGGACAGGGCTACGAGCAGTACTTC.

This chain uses TRBV5-1 with TRBJ1-1, with 8 bases aligning to TRBD1. The trim removed 4 bases at V and 4 bases at J, leaving 6 bases unmatched. The CDR3 loop spans 14 amino acids. Looked up from germline, CDR1 is SGHRS and CDR2 is YFSETQ. The CDR3 sequence: CASSPGQEGTEAFF. CDR3 sequence (DNA): TGCGCCAGCAGCCCGGGACAGGAAGGCACTGAAGCTTTCTTT.

V gene TRBV6-1 combines with J gene TRBJ1-3; D remains ambiguous. The CDR3 extends over 17 amino acids. V lost 0 bases and J lost 0, with 12 bases in between. The germline V gene has CDR1 MNHNS and CDR2 SASEGT. The CDR3, as DNA: TGTGCCAGCAGTGAAGCGCCCACCCTGAGCTCTGGAAACACCATATATTTT. Protein sequence: CASSEAPTLSSGNTIYF.

The chain couples TRBV18 to TRBJ2-7, with D uncertain. This CDR3 is built from 12 residues. V was shortened by 5 bases and J by 0 bases, with 5 bases between the two germline ends. CDR1 KGHSH and CDR2 LQKENI come from the germline V gene. The CDR3 loop reads CASSESSYEQYF. The CDR3 DNA reads TGTGCCAGCTCAGAGTCCTCCTACGAGCAGTACTTC.

The chain joins TRBV7-9 to TRBJ1-4; D is ambiguous. CDR1 is SEHNR and CDR2 is FQNEAQ in the germline V gene (reference sequence). Between the trimmed V and J ends, which lost 3 bases and 11 bases, there was a span of 7 bases. This CDR3 spans 11 amino acids. This CDR3 is CASSLGGKLFF. The CDR3 nucleotides read TGTGCCAGCAGCTTGGGCGGGAAACTGTTTTTT.

V and J are TRBV5-1 and TRBJ2-1; 7 nucleotides match TRBD1. V gave up 4 bases and J gave up 4 bases; unmatched junction bases: 2. The germline V gene has CDR1 SGHRS and CDR2 YFSETQ. The CDR3 runs 13 residues. CDR3 loop: CASSRGQYNEQFF. CDR3 nucleotides: TGCGCCAGCAGCAGGGGACAGTACAATGAGCAGTTCTTC.

This clone came up a few times. The chain has TRBV5-4 and TRBJ1-4, with 7 bases that match TRBD1. Germline V gives CDR1 SGHNT, CDR2 YYREEE (reference sequence). Trimming at V came to 4 bases and at J to 6 bases, leaving 9 bases not matched to a gene. The CDR3 spans 15 residues. The CDR3 DNA reads TGTGCCAGCAGCACTCGGACAGGAGGGGATGAAAAACTGTTTTTT. Its translation: CASSTRTGGDEKLFF.

This chain uses TRBV4-2 with TRBJ2-2; 8 bases map to TRBD2. The CDR3 covers 17 residues. CDR1 LGHNA and CDR2 YNFKEQ come from the germline V gene. V was pared by 3 bases and J by 6 bases, with 12 bases of the junction left unmatched. This CDR3 is CASSQSLQAGEAGELFF. CDR3 nucleotide sequence: TGTGCCAGCAGCCAGTCCCTGCAAGCGGGGGAGGCCGGGGAGCTGTTTTTT.

This clone was found a few times. The chain links TRBV7-2 to TRBJ2-7; TRBD2 matches at 13 bases. This CDR3 has 15 amino acids. J lost 2 bases, V lost 4 bases, and 2 bases had no gene match. Germline V lookup: CDR1 SGHTA, CDR2 FQGNSA. The CDR3 sequence is CASSSGLAGTYEQYF. Written as DNA, the CDR3 is TGTGCCAGCAGCTCGGGACTAGCGGGGACCTACGAGCAGTACTTC.

The rearrangement joins TRBV18 to TRBJ2-5; D is possibly TRBD1 (5 bases). Germline V gives CDR1 KGHSH, CDR2 LQKENI. The CDR3 sequence is 13 residues long. Trimming shortened V by 4 bases and J by 5 bases, and 11 bases separated the two germline ends. CDR3 DNA: TGTGCCAGCTCACTGGGCAGGGCGGAGACCCAGTACTTC. This sequence encodes CASSLGRAETQYF.

This clone appeared a few times. This chain joins TRBV4-2 and TRBJ1-2; a possible D gene is TRBD1 (6 bases). This CDR3 is built from 15 residues. Per germline, CDR1 LGHNA and CDR2 YNFKEQ. The V end was cut by 4 bases, the J end by 1 base, with 13 bases between. CDR3: CASSRSLQGNYGYTF. DNA for the CDR3: TGTGCCAGCAGCCGGAGTTTACAGGGTAACTATGGCTACACCTTC.

The chain carries TRBV10-2 and TRBJ1-5; D is uncertain. The germline V gene encodes CDR1 WSHSY and CDR2 SAAADI. The length of the CDR3 is 12 residues. The ends were cut back, 6 bases at V and 2 bases at J, with 5 bases in the middle. This CDR3 reads CASRVGNQPQHF. CDR3 nucleotide sequence: TGCGCCAGCAGGGTAGGCAATCAGCCCCAGCATTTT.

The gene calls are TRBV18 and TRBJ2-7; 10 bases are shared with TRBD1. CDR1 and CDR2 from the germline V gene are KGHSH and LQKENI. The trim removed 1 base at V and 5 bases at J, leaving 8 bases unmatched. This CDR3 is 16 amino acids long. This CDR3 reads CASSPRTGTGAHEQYF. The CDR3 DNA follows: TGTGCCAGCTCACCACGAACCGGGACAGGGGCTCACGAGCAGTACTTC.

The rearrangement uses TRBV28 and TRBJ2-7; 7 nucleotides line up with TRBD1. Germline loops: CDR1 MDHEN, CDR2 SYDVKM. The CDR3 covers 13 residues. V trimming: 8 bases; J trimming: 0 bases; junction bases outside the gene matches: 4. The DNA for the CDR3 is TGTGCCAGCGTTGGGACAGTCTCCTACGAGCAGTACTTC. This sequence encodes CASVGTVSYEQYF.

V and J are TRBV19 and TRBJ2-2; D might be TRBD2 (6 bases). Germline CDR1 is LNHDA and CDR2 is SQIVND (reference sequence). The ends were cut back, 4 bases at V and 3 bases at J, with 9 bases in the middle. CDR3 length equals 14 residues. The CDR3 DNA reads TGTGCCAGTAGTAGCGGGGCGGACACCGGGGAGCTGTTTTTT. Translation: CASSSGADTGELFF.

The rearrangement uses TRBV5-1 and TRBJ2-2, with D possibly being TRBD1 (6 bases). The CDR3 loop spans 15 amino acids. In germline, CDR1 is SGHRS, CDR2 YFSETQ. V shed 1 base and J shed 3 bases, with 10 bases lying between them. The CDR3: CASSLTGLYTGELFF. CDR3 DNA: TGCGCCAGCAGCTTGACAGGGTTGTACACCGGGGAGCTGTTTTTT.

The rearrangement joins TRBV6-6 to TRBJ1-1; 7 nucleotides line up with TRBD1. The CDR3 has 14 amino acids. J gave up 7 bases and V 6 bases, and 11 bases lay outside the gene matches. Germline V CDR1 and CDR2: MNHNY, SVGAGI (reference sequence). The CDR3 sequence is CASRPGTATFEAFF. The DNA of the CDR3 is TGTGCCAGCAGACCCGGGACAGCAACCTTTGAAGCTTTCTTT.

The chain carries TRBV5-1 and TRBJ2-7, with TRBD1 matching 10 bases. Germline trimming cut 4 bases from V and 6 bases from J; bases unmatched to any gene: 7. From germline, CDR1 is SGHRS and CDR2 YFSETQ. This CDR3 is 14 amino acids long. CDR3 in amino acids: CASSPPGTGVEQYF. CDR3 sequence (DNA): TGCGCCAGCAGCCCCCCCGGGACAGGGGTCGAGCAGTACTTC. Using reference TRBV5-1 and TRBJ2-7 for the parts outside the CDR3, the full variable domain is KAGVTQTPRYLIKTRGQQVTLSCSPISGHRSVSWYQQTPGQGLQFLFEYFSETQRNKGNFPGRFSGRQFSNSRSEMNVSTLELGDSALYLCASSPPGTGVEQYFGPGTRLTVT.

The chain combines TRBV14 with TRBJ2-3, with no clear D. V gave up 1 base and J gave up 1 base, with 12 bases separating them. The CDR3 sequence is 16 residues long. Germline assignment: CDR1 SGHDN and CDR2 FVKESK. The CDR3 here is CASSQVQAGRTDTQYF. The CDR3 nucleotides read TGTGCCAGCAGCCAAGTTCAGGCAGGCCGCACAGATACGCAGTATTTT.

A few counts support this clone. The rearrangement joins TRBV9 to TRBJ2-2; no clear D. V was shortened by 2 bases and J by 3 bases, with 5 bases between the two germline ends. The CDR3 is 13 amino acids. The germline CDR1 and CDR2 sequences are SGDLS and YYNGEE. The CDR3 sequence is CASSVAYTGELFF. The CDR3 coding sequence is TGTGCCAGCAGCGTGGCCTACACCGGGGAGCTGTTTTTT.

The CDR3 protein is CASSFGLAGQDTQYF. Written as DNA, the CDR3 is TGTGCCAGCAGCTTTGGACTAGCGGGACAAGATACGCAGTATTTT. This chain uses TRBV7-9 with TRBJ2-3; TRBD2 matches at 12 bases. Germline V gene sequence: CDR1 SEHNR, CDR2 FQNEAQ (reference sequence). The CDR3 spans 15 residues. After removal of 3 bases from V and 5 bases from J, the junction contained 3 bases not matched to a gene.

V usage is TRBV5-4 and J usage is TRBJ1-2; D is unresolved. This CDR3 is built from 16 residues. CDR1 and CDR2 (germline): SGHNT, YYREEE (reference sequence). The V gene lost 4 bases and the J gene lost 3 bases, with 19 bases spanning the gap. The CDR3 sequence: CASSPPGRVEDYGYTF. The CDR3 DNA is TGTGCCAGCAGCCCTCCTGGTCGGGTAGAAGACTATGGCTACACCTTC.

This chain links TRBV6-4 with TRBJ2-5; maybe TRBD2 (5 bases). The CDR3 has 13 residues. Trimming took 6 bases from V and 6 from J, leaving 14 bases between them. Germline V gene sequence: CDR1 MRHNA, CDR2 SNTAGT. The CDR3 DNA reads as TGTGCCAGCAGCAAAGAGGGAAGCCAGACCCAGTACTTC. This encodes CASSKEGSQTQYF.

The chain carries TRBV11-3 and TRBJ2-7, with 8 nucleotides matching TRBD1. V shed 3 bases and J 3 bases; nucleotides not matched to a gene: 4. The CDR3 totals 14 residues. Germline V gene lookup returns CDR1 SGHNT and CDR2 YENEEA. CDR3 in DNA: TGTGCCAGCAGCTTGGCGGACAGGGTCTACGAGCAGTACTTC. Its protein product is CASSLADRVYEQYF.

This clone was observed a few times. DNA for the CDR3: TGTGCCAGCAGCCGTCGACTAGCGGGGATCAATGAGCAGTTCTTC. Amino acid sequence: CASSRRLAGINEQFF. This chain joins TRBV4-2 and TRBJ2-1; 11 positions agree with TRBD2. Germline lookup yields CDR1 LGHNA and CDR2 YNFKEQ. With V trimmed by 4 bases and J by 6 bases, 5 bases remained unmatched. CDR3 length: 15 amino acids.

The chain uses TRBV10-1 and TRBJ2-2; D is ambiguous. The germline CDR1 and CDR2 sequences are WNHNN and SYGVQD (reference sequence). Between the trimmed V and J ends, which lost 4 bases and 5 bases, there was a span of 8 bases. The CDR3 loop spans 13 amino acids. CDR3 region: CASSVGVTGELFF. DNA for the CDR3: TGCGCCAGCAGTGTAGGAGTGACCGGGGAGCTGTTTTTT.

This chain uses TRBV5-6 with TRBJ2-5, with D possibly being TRBD1 (5 bases). The length of the CDR3 is 17 residues. Between the trimmed V and J ends, which lost 1 base and 4 bases, there was a span of 20 bases. Germline loops: CDR1 SGHDT, CDR2 YYEEEE. The DNA for the CDR3 is TGTGCCAGCAGCTTGCGGTGGGGCAGGGCTTTGACAGAGACCCAGTACTTC. This gives the protein CASSLRWGRALTETQYF.

The rearrangement uses TRBV18 and TRBJ2-5, with 11 bases aligning to TRBD1. The DNA end is more similar to TRBJ2-7, so the J call may be wrong. From germline, CDR1 is KGHSH and CDR2 LQKENI. There are 15 residues in the CDR3. The CDR3 coding sequence is TGTGCCAGCTCACCGGGACAGGGGGACTCCTACGAGCAGTACTTC. Translated: CASSPGQGDSYEQYF.

The J gene is TRBJ2-4, the V gene TRBV7-2; 8 bases agree with TRBD2. J was trimmed by 7 bases and V by 5 bases; bases with no gene match: 13. This CDR3 is 16 amino acids long. Germline CDR1 is SGHTA and CDR2 is FQGNSA. The CDR3 DNA is TGTGCCAGCAGCCCGAGCGGGGGCCAGCCCGCGAACATTCAGTACTTC. Translation: CASSPSGGQPANIQYF.

This clone was detected only a few times. Mismatch with germline at one junction end may stem from a read error. The V and J genes are TRBV7-7 and TRBJ2-1; D remains ambiguous. This CDR3 has 13 residues. The germline CDR1 and CDR2 sequences are SSHAT and FNYEAQ (reference sequence). CDR3 loop: CASSFDARNEQFF. As DNA, the CDR3 is TGTGCTAGCAGCTTCGACGCTAGGAATGAGCAGTTCTTC.

The V gene is TRBV12-5, the J gene TRBJ1-2; D is perhaps TRBD1 (6 bases). The CDR3 has 16 residues. Germline V gene lookup returns CDR1 LGHNT and CDR2 FRNRAP. Trimming took 0 bases from V and 7 from J, leaving 18 bases between them. The CDR3 is CASGLVISGGAVGYTF. The CDR3 nucleotides read TGTGCTAGTGGTTTGGTAATTTCTGGGGGGGCAGTTGGCTACACCTTC.